Shown below are 12 T cell receptor beta chains from a single sample sequenced in a study of OX40 agonist ivuxolimab in advanced cancers. The method was immunoSEQ multiplex PCR; TCRdb's version includes in-frame clones alone and lacks a portion of them. Of approximately 23,000 clones in the sample, 65% to 90% were seen once. Sequences were derived from CD4+ or CD8+ T cells sorted from blood, sampled in a trial of the OX40 agonist ivuxolimab. These receptors were obtained from an adult with an advanced solid tumor such as melanoma, head and neck, liver or kidney cancer.

This clone is judged medium-sized. The rearrangement joins TRBV5-1 to TRBJ1-1; 10 bases match TRBD1. CDR1 SGHRS and CDR2 YFSETQ come from the germline V gene. This CDR3 contains 15 residues. J gave up 2 bases and V 5 bases, and 6 bases lay outside the gene matches. This CDR3 reads CASRGDRGSNTEAFF. The DNA for the CDR3 is TGCGCCAGCAGAGGGGACAGGGGATCCAACACTGAAGCTTTCTTT.

This clone has just one count. This chain joins TRBV15 and TRBJ1-5; maybe TRBD1 (6 bases). Germline values: CDR1 LNHNV, CDR2 YYDKDF (reference sequence). V lost 9 bases and J lost 1, with 19 bases in between. The CDR3 sequence is 16 residues long. The CDR3 sequence: CATHRRGDGSNQPQHF. The CDR3 nucleotides are TGTGCCACTCATCGCAGGGGCGATGGGAGCAATCAGCCCCAGCATTTT.

This chain uses TRBV9 with TRBJ1-2; D is ambiguous. This CDR3 region has 9 residues. Germline V lookup: CDR1 SGDLS, CDR2 YYNGEE. Trimming pared 5 bases from V and 8 bases from J, leaving 4 bases between. CDR3 in amino acids: CASSPGYTF. The DNA of the CDR3 is TGTGCCAGCAGTCCAGGCTACACCTTC.

A single count supports this clone. The chain has TRBV4-3 and TRBJ1-1, with D maybe TRBD1 (6 bases). From germline, CDR1 is LGHNA and CDR2 YSLEER. The V end was cut by 1 base, the J end by 1 base, with 13 bases between. The CDR3 has 16 residues. The CDR3 coding sequence is TGCGCCAGCAGCCAAGGGTTTACAGGGAGGAACACTGAAGCTTTCTTT. It specifies CASSQGFTGRNTEAFF.

This chain connects TRBV29-1 to TRBJ2-7; TRBD2 matches at 8 bases. The V gene end was trimmed by 6 bases and the J gene end by 2 bases; junction bases not matched to a gene: 9. Per the germline V gene, CDR1 is SQVTM and CDR2 is ANQGSEA. The CDR3 covers 14 residues. CDR3 sequence (DNA): TGCAGCGTCCTACGGATAGCGGGGACCTACGAGCAGTACTTC. This translates into CSVLRIAGTYEQYF.

The rearrangement links TRBV9 to TRBJ1-1; the D is unclear. From germline, CDR1 is SGDLS and CDR2 YYNGEE. The CDR3 covers 16 residues. The germline V and J ends were trimmed by 4 bases and 5 bases, with 21 bases remaining between them. The CDR3 bases are TGTGCCAGCAGCCATGGGCCTCAGGCAGGAGAAACTGAAGCTTTCTTT. Amino acids: CASSHGPQAGETEAFF.

By share of the sample, this clone is medium-sized. A read error may produce the germline difference seen at one junction end. The chain links TRBV7-7 to TRBJ2-7; the D call may be TRBD1 or TRBD2 (5 bases each). In germline, CDR1 is SSHAT, CDR2 FNYEAQ (reference sequence). This CDR3 is 13 amino acids long. Written as DNA, the CDR3 is TGTGCTAGCAGCCCCGGGGCGGATTACGAGCAGTACTTC. It specifies CASSPGADYEQYF.

V gene TRBV27 combines with J gene TRBJ2-7; 9 bases fit TRBD1. V lost 6 bases and J lost 0; bases outside the gene matches: 12. Germline values: CDR1 MNHEY, CDR2 SMNVEV (reference sequence). This CDR3 is built from 17 residues. For the CDR3, the DNA is TGTGCCAGCAGCCCCGGGACAGGGATTTATAACTCCTACGAGCAGTACTTC. Its protein product is CASSPGTGIYNSYEQYF.

This chain links TRBV4-3 with TRBJ1-3; possible D gene TRBD1, 6 bases. The CDR3 contains 15 residues. Germline assignment: CDR1 LGHNA and CDR2 YSLEER. Trimming cost V 0 bases and J 3 bases, with 9 bases left between them. CDR3: CASSQDSGVGNTIYF. For the CDR3, the DNA is TGCGCCAGCAGCCAAGATTCAGGGGTTGGAAACACCATATATTTT.

V usage is TRBV15 and J usage is TRBJ1-3; D call uncertain. In germline, CDR1 is LNHNV, CDR2 YYDKDF (reference sequence). Trimming took off 5 bases at V and 10 bases at J, with 18 bases between the two ends. This CDR3 has 14 amino acids. CDR3 DNA sequence: TGTGCCACCAGCGGCGACTCCAGGACGGAAACCATATATTTT. It is translated as CATSGDSRTETIYF.

The J gene is TRBJ1-4, the V gene TRBV7-6; the D is unclear. The CDR3 has 16 amino acids. CDR1 is SGHVS, CDR2 FNYEAQ, per germline. V was trimmed by 1 base and J by 3 bases, leaving 12 bases between them. The CDR3 reads CASSLDVLAANEKLFF. The DNA for the CDR3 is TGTGCCAGCAGCTTAGATGTTCTGGCGGCTAATGAAAAACTGTTTTTT.

J is TRBJ1-5 and V is TRBV7-8, with TRBD1 as a possible D gene (6 bases). This CDR3 is built from 12 residues. Germline lookup yields CDR1 SGHVS and CDR2 FQNEAQ. Trimming took off 2 bases at V and 8 bases at J, with 7 bases between the two ends. This CDR3 is CASSLRGKPQHF. CDR3 bases: TGTGCCAGCAGCTTAAGGGGGAAGCCCCAGCATTTT.